This T cell receptor beta chain was observed in a study of blood T cell repertoires in COVID-19. Overall study: COVID-19 samples from acute and convalescent phases originated in the United States, Italy and Spain. Sample material is recorded as cDNA or gDNA derived from T cells, B-cell-depleted T cells, or PBMCs.

J gave up 4 bases and V 5 bases, and 9 bases lay outside the gene matches. This CDR3 contains 16 residues. In germline, CDR1 is SEHNR, CDR2 FQNEAQ (reference sequence). In the original workflow: Estimates of nucleated cell counts were drawn from the amplification of reference gene primers. Generated by immunoSEQ multiplex PCR, the TCRdb table keeps only in-frame clones and is missing some. V and J calls and clone size follow that table, whereas D and trimming were derived from the DNA. The table lists some 200,000 clones, 82% of them singletons. The clonotype comes from a woman in her 40s with acute or convalescent COVID-19. The chain links TRBV7-9 to TRBJ2-3; the match to TRBD2 covers 10 bases. The sample comprised peripheral blood. CDR3 residues: CASSQPTSGIADTQYF. The CDR3, as DNA: TGTGCCAGCAGCCAACCCACTAGCGGGATTGCAGATACGCAGTATTTT.